The present TCR beta chain was sequenced within a study of blood T cell repertoires in COVID-19. This clone was counted a single time. Generated by immunoSEQ multiplex PCR, the TCRdb table keeps only in-frame clones and is missing some. This table has about 140,000 clones, about 86% appearing once. CDR3 length equals 15 residues. Per germline, CDR1 SGDLS and CDR2 YYNGEE. The ends were cut back, 0 bases at V and 6 bases at J, with 16 bases in the middle. V usage is TRBV9 and J usage is TRBJ2-7, with D perhaps TRBD2 (5 bases). Sequenced sample: peripheral blood. This receptor was obtained from a woman aged 60 to 75 with acute or convalescent COVID-19. Here the CDR3 DNA reads TGTGCCAGCAGCGTAGCGGGAACCGGGAAAAGCGAGCAGTACTTC. This gives the protein CASSVAGTGKSEQYF.